This TCR beta chain appears in the sequencing data of a study of early T cells in non-severe SARS-CoV-2 infection. Overall study: Unpaired chains resulted from sequencing bulk RNA of unsorted whole blood.

Study outcomes and limitations: Private and CD4 specificities were missed by VDJdb matching, which favored anti-spike CD8 responses.

This clonotype was observed a handful of times. Its antigen remains unidentified. Germline V gene data show CDR1 as MNHNS and CDR2 as SASEGT. V lost 0 bases to trimming and J lost 6 bases; unmatched junction nucleotides: 8. CDR3 size: 16 residues. Researchers attached unique molecular identifiers to individual cDNA molecules. Each CDR3 protein gets one entry after TCRdb re-called the 5' RACE reads with MiXCR. Here the sample spans about 80,000 distinct CDR3 sequences, around an eighth being singletons. The sequence came from an adult who was a healthcare worker with PCR-confirmed SARS-CoV-2 infection or an uninfected control (not recorded which). Sequencing was done on a sample of whole blood. The rearrangement joins TRBV6-1 to TRBJ2-1; TRBD2 aligns across 7 bases. CDR3: CASSEAPGRGGNEQFF. In nucleotides, the CDR3 is TGTGCCAGCAGTGAAGCCCCAGGGAGGGGAGGCAATGAGCAGTTCTTC.